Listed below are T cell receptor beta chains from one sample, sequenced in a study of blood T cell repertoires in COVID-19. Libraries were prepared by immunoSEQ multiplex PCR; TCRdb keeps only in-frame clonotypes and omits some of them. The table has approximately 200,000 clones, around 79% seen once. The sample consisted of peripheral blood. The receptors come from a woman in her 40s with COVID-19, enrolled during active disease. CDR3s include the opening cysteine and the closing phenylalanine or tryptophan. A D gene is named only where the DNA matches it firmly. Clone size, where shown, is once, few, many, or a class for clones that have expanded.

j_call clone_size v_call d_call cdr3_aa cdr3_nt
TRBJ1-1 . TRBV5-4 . CASSSKETGTEAFF TGTGCCAGCAGCTCTAAAGAAACCGGCACTGAAGCTTTCTTT
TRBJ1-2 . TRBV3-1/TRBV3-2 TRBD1 CASTPGQIFYGYTF TGTGCCAGCACCCCGGGACAGATCTTCTATGGCTACACCTTC
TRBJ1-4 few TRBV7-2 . CASSLAGSSNEKLFF TGTGCCAGCAGCTTAGCGGGGAGTTCTAATGAAAAACTGTTTTTT
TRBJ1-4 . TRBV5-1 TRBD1 CASSLEGQGTTNEKLFF TGCGCCAGCAGCTTGGAGGGACAGGGAACAACTAATGAAAAACTGTTTTTT
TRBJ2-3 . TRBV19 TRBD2 CASSDRGGRATDTQYF TGTGCCAGTAGTGACCGGGGGGGCCGGGCCACAGATACGCAGTATTTT
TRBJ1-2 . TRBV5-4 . CASSFDGGYGYTF TGTGCCAGCAGCTTTGATGGGGGGTATGGCTACACCTTC
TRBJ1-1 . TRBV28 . CASSLGMNTEAFF TGTGCCAGCAGTTTGGGCATGAACACTGAAGCTTTCTTT
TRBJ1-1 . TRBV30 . CAWRTSPAGTEAFF TGTGCCTGGCGAACTTCCCCGGCGGGCACTGAAGCTTTCTTT
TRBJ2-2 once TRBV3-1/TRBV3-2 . CASSQVSTVTGELFF TGTGCCAGCAGCCAAGTTAGTACAGTCACCGGGGAGCTGTTTTTT
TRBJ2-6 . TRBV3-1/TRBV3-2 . CASSQDWASGANVLTF TGTGCCAGCAGCCAAGACTGGGCCTCTGGGGCCAACGTCCTGACTTTC
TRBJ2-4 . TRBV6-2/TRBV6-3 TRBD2 CASSPRDYGDIQYF TGTGCCAGCAGTCCCCGGGACTACGGGGACATTCAGTACTTC
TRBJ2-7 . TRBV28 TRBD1 CASIRGDRDVGEQYF TGTGCCAGCATACGAGGGGACAGGGACGTCGGCGAGCAGTACTTC
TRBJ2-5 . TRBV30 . CAWRTSGETQYF TGTGCCTGGAGAACTTCGGGAGAGACCCAGTACTTC
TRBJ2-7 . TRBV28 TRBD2 CASSPAWEGPHEQYF TGTGCCAGCAGCCCTGCCTGGGAGGGGCCCCACGAGCAGTACTTC
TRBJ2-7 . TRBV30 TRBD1 CAWSGTGYEQYF TGTGCCTGGAGTGGGACAGGGTACGAGCAGTACTTC
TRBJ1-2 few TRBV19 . CASSIPGQGPIYGYTF TGTGCCAGTAGTATACCCGGACAAGGACCGATTTATGGCTACACCTTC
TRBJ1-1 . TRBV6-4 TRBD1 CARGTGAEAFF TGTGCCAGAGGGACAGGGGCTGAAGCTTTCTTT
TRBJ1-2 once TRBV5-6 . CASSLTRQTNYGYTF TGTGCCAGCAGCTTAACCAGACAGACAAACTATGGCTACACCTTC
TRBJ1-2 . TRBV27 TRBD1 CASSFGTAYGYTF TGTGCCAGCAGTTTCGGGACAGCATATGGCTACACCTTC
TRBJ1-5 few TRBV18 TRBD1 CASSQGAAQPQHF TGTGCCAGCTCACAGGGGGCCGCTCAGCCCCAGCATTTT
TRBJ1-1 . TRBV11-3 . CASSSFGSTEAFF TGTGCCAGCAGCTCATTTGGGAGCACTGAAGCTTTCTTT
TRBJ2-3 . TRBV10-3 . CATKTGTDMDTQYF TGTGCCACCAAGACTGGGACTGATATGGATACGCAGTATTTT